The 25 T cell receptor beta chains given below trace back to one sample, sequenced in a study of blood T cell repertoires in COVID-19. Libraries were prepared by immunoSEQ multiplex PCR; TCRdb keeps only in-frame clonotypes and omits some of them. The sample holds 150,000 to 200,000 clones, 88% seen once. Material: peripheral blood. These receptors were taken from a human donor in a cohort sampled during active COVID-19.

The CDR3 protein is CASSLRAGPNTGELFF. The CDR3, as DNA: TGTGCCAGCAGCTTACGGGCAGGGCCGAACACCGGGGAGCTGTTTTTT. This sequence joins TRBV7-9 and TRBJ2-2; D is perhaps TRBD1 (5 bases). V was pared by 2 bases and J by 0 bases, with 10 bases between. Germline loops: CDR1 SEHNR, CDR2 FQNEAQ (reference sequence). CDR3 length equals 16 residues.

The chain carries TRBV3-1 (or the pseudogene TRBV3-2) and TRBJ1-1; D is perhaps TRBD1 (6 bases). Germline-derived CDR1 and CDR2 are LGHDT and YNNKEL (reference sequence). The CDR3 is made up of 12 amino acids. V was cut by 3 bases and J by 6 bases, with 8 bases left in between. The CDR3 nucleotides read TGTGCCAGCAGCCATTCAGGGGCTGAAGCTTTCTTT. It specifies CASSHSGAEAFF.

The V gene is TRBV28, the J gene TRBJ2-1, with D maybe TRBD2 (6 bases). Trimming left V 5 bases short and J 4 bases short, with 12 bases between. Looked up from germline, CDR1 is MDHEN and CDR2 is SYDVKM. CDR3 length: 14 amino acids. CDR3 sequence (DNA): TGTGCCAGCAGTGGAGGGGTGGCTTACAATGAGCAGTTCTTC. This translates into CASSGGVAYNEQFF.

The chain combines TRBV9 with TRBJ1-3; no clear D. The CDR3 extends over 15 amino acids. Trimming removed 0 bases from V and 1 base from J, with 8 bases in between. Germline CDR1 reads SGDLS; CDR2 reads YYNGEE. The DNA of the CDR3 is TGTGCCAGCAGCGTAGACGGAGGATCTGGAAACACCATATATTTT. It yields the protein CASSVDGGSGNTIYF.

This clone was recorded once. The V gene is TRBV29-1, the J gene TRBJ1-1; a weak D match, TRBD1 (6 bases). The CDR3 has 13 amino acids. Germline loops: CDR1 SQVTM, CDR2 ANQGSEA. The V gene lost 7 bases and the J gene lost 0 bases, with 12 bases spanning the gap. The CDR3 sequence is CSDTGQMNTEAFF. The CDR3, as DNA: TGCAGCGACACAGGACAGATGAACACTGAAGCTTTCTTT.

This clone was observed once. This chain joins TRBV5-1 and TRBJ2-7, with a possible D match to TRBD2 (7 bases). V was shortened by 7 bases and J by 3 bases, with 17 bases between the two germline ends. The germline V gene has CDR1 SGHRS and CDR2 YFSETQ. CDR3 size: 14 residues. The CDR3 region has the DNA TGCGCCAGCCGAGCGTGGGGGGGCCTCTACGAGCAGTACTTC. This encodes CASRAWGGLYEQYF. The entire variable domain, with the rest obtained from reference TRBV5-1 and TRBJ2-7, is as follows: KAGVTQTPRYLIKTRGQQVTLSCSPISGHRSVSWYQQTPGQGLQFLFEYFSETQRNKGNFPGRFSGRQFSNSRSEMNVSTLELGDSALYLCASRAWGGLYEQYFGPGTRLTVT.

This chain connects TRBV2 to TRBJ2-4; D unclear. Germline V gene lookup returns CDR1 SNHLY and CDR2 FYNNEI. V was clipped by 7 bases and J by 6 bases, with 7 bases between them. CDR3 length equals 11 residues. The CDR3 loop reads CASNGGNIQYF. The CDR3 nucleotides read TGTGCCAGCAATGGCGGAAACATTCAGTACTTC.

CDR3 residues: CASSLVVAVTPGEQFF. CDR3 sequence (DNA): TGTGCCAGCAGCTTGGTAGTGGCGGTGACTCCTGGGGAGCAGTTCTTC. J is TRBJ2-1 and V is TRBV5-6; the D is unclear. The ends were cut back, 0 bases at V and 10 bases at J, with 20 bases in the middle. Per the germline V gene, CDR1 is SGHDT and CDR2 is YYEEEE. The CDR3 loop spans 16 amino acids.

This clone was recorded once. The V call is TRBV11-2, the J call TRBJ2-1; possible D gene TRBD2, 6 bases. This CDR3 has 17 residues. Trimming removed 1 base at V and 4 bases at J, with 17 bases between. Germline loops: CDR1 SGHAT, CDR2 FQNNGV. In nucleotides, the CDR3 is TGTGCCAGCAGCTTAGTGGACGGGGGAGCTATGTACAATGAGCAGTTCTTC. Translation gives CASSLVDGGAMYNEQFF.

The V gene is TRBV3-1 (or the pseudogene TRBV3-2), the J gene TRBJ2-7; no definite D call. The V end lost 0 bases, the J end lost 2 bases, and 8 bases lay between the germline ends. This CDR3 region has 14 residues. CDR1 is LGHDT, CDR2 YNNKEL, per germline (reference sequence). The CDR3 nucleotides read TGTGCCAGCAGCCAAGATCCAGGTCCCTACGAGCAGTACTTC. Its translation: CASSQDPGPYEQYF.

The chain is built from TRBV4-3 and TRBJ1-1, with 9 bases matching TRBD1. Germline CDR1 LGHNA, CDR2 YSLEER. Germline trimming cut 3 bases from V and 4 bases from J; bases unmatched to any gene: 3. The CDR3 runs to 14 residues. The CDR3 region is CASSQTTGGTEAFF. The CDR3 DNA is TGCGCCAGCAGCCAGACGACAGGGGGCACTGAAGCTTTCTTT.

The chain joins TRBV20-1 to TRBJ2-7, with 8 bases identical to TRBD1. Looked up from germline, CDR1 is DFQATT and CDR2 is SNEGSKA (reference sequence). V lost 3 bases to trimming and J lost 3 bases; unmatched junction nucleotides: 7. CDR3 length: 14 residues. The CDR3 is CSASVTGGFYEQYF. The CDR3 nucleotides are TGCAGTGCTAGTGTCACAGGGGGATTCTACGAGCAGTACTTC.

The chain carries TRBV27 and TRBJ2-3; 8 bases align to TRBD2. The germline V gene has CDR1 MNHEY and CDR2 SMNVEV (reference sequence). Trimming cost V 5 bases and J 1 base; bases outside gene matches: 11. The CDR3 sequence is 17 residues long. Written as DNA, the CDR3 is TGTGCCAGCAGTCCCCTGTTGCAACTAGCGGGCACAGATACGCAGTATTTT. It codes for CASSPLLQLAGTDTQYF.

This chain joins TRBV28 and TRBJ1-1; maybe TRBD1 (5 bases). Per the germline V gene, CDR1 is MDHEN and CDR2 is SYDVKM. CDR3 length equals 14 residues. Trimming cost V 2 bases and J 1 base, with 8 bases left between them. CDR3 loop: CASSLPGQNTEAFF. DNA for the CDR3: TGTGCCAGCAGTTTACCCGGACAGAACACTGAAGCTTTCTTT.

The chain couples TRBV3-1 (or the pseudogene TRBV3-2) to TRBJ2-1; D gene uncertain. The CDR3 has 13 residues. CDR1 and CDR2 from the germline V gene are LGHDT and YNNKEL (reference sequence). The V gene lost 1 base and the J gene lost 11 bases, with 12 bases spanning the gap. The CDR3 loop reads CASSQVQTRQQFF. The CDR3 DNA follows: TGTGCCAGCAGCCAAGTCCAAACTCGTCAGCAGTTCTTC.

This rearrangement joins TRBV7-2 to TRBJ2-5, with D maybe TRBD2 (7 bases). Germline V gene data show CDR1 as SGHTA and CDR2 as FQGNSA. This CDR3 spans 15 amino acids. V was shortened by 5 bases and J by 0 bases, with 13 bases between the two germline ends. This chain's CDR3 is CASSPRGAYQETQYF. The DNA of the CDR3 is TGTGCCAGCAGCCCCCGGGGGGCTTACCAAGAGACCCAGTACTTC.

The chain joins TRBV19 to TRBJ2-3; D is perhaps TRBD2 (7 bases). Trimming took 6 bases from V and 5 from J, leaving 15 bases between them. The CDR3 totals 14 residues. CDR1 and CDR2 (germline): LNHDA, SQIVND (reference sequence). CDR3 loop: CASSTRGAKDTQYF. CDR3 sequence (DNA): TGTGCCAGTAGCACCCGGGGGGCAAAAGATACGCAGTATTTT.

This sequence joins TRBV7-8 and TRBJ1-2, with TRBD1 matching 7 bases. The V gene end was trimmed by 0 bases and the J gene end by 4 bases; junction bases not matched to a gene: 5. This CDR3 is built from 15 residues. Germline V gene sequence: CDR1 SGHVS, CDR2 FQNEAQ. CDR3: CASSLAGTEIYGYTF. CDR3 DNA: TGTGCCAGCAGCTTAGCTGGGACAGAGATCTATGGCTACACCTTC.

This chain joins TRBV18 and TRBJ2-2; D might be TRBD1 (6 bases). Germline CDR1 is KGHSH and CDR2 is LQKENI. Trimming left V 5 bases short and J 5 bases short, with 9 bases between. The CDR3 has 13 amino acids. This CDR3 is CASSDQGTGELFF. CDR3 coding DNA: TGTGCCAGCTCAGATCAGGGGACCGGGGAGCTGTTTTTT.

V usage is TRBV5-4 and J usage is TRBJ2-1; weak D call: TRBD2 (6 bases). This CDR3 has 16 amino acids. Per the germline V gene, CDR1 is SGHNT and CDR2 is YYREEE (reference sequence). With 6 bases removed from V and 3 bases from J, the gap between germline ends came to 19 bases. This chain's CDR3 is CASTTGGLAVYNEQFF. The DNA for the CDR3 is TGTGCCAGCACCACCGGGGGTCTAGCAGTCTACAATGAGCAGTTCTTC. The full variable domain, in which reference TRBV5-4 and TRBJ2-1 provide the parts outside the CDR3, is ETGVTQSPTHLIKTRGQQVTLRCSSQSGHNTVSWYQQALGQGPQFIFQYYREEENGRGNFPPRFSGLQFPNYSSELNVNALELDDSALYLCASTTGGLAVYNEQFFGPGTRLTVL.

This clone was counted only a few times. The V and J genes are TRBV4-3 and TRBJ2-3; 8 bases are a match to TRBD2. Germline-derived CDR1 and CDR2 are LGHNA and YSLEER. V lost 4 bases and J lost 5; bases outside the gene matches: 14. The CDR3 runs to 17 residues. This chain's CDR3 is CASSPYADGGAGDTQYF. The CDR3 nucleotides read TGCGCCAGCAGCCCGTATGCTGACGGGGGGGCCGGAGATACGCAGTATTTT.

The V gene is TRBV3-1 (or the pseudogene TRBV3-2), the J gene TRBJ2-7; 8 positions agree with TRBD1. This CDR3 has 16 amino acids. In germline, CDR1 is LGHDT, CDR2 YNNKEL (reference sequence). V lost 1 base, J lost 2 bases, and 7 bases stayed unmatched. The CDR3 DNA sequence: TGTGCCAGCAGCCAAGGTTGGGACAGGACAGCCTACGAGCAGTACTTC. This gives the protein CASSQGWDRTAYEQYF.

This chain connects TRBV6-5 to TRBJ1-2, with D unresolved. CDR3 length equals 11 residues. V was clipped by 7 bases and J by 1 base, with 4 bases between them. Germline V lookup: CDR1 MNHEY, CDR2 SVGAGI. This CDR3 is CASTVNYGYTF. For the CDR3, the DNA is TGTGCCAGCACAGTTAACTATGGCTACACCTTC.

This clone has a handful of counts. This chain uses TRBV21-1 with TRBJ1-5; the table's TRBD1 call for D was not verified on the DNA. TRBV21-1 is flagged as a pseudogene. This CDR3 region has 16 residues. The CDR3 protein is CASSKEGDRAIQPQHF. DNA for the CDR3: TGTGCCAGCAGCAAAGAGGGAGACAGGGCTATTCAGCCCCAGCATTTT.

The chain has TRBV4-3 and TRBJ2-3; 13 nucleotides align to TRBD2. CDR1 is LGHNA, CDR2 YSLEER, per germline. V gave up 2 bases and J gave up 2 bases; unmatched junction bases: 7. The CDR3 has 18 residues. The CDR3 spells CASSQFPGTSGTTDTQYF. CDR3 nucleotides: TGCGCCAGCAGCCAATTTCCCGGGACTAGCGGGACCACAGATACGCAGTATTTT.